The following is a TCR beta chain sequence with its context. Its specificity is not known. The data originate from a study of cytomegalovirus exposure and HLA in healthy donors. Per germline, CDR1 SGHTA and CDR2 FQGNSA. The CDR3 sequence is 16 residues long. The V gene end was trimmed by 6 bases and the J gene end by 4 bases; junction bases not matched to a gene: 13. 60 Vbeta and 13 Jbeta primers were used in PCR. The table came from immunoSEQ multiplex PCR; TCRdb's copy has only in-frame clones and leaves some out. The data hold about 120,000 clones, with 50% to 70% observed a single time. Broader study findings: Most of the CMV-associated TCR beta chains (in a later analysis) appeared to be HLA-restricted.

This clonotype was obtained from a woman aged 40 to 50 in good health and CMV-seropositive. Material for sequencing was PBMCs. The chain joins TRBV7-2 to TRBJ2-3; TRBD2 matches at 7 bases. The CDR3 loop reads CASRTTGLLGPDTQYF. As DNA, the CDR3 is TGTGCCAGCAGAACAACGGGACTATTGGGGCCAGATACGCAGTATTTT.